The present T cell receptor beta chain was sequenced within a study of spatial heterogeneity in lung cancer. Study-level information: An average of more than ten raw reads was observed per unique TCR and UMI combination.

One entry per CDR3 protein, called by TCRdb with MiXCR from the 5' RACE reads. The sample includes approximately 10,000 distinct CDR3 sequences, over 4.5% seen only once; the top ten take 9.5% to 15%. Indicated time point: sample taken at primary tumor resection. A total of under 80 untreated early-stage non-small cell lung cancer patients served as donors. Without sorting, whole RNA was sequenced from tumor, nontumor lung or frozen PBMC. At least ten counts were recorded for this clonotype. Its matching antigen is unknown. The CDR3 length is 16 residues. Per germline, CDR1 MGHRA and CDR2 YSYEKL. V was clipped by 1 base and J by 2 bases, with 14 bases between them. Study outcomes and limitations: How many expanded intratumoral alpha and beta TCRs were present tracked the tumor mutation count, which was a count of nonsynonymous mutations. Ubiquitous and regional expanded TCR counts correlated with ubiquitous and regional nonsynonymous mutations, respectively.

The chain uses TRBV4-1 and TRBJ1-1; D unclear. The material was lung tumor tissue, obtained at surgery. This receptor was identified in a male donor with early-stage non-small cell lung cancer. The CDR3 bases are TGCGCCAGCAGCCAAGCGGCTTTGATAGAAAACACTGAAGCTTTCTTT. It codes for CASSQAALIENTEAFF.